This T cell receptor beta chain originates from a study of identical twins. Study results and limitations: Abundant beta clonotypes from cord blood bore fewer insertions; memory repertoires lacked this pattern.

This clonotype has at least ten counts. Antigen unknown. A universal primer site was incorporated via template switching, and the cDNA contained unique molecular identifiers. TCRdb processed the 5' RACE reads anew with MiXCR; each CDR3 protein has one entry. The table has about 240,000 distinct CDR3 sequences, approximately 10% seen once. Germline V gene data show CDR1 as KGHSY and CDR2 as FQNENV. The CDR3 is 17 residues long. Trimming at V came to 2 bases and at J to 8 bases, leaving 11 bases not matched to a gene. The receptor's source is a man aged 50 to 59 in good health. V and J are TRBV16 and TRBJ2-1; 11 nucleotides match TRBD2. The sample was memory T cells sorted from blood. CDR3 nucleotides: TGTGCCAGCAGCCAAAGCCATAGCGGGAGGGCCGCCTATGAGCAGTTCTTC. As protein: CASSQSHSGRAAYEQFF.